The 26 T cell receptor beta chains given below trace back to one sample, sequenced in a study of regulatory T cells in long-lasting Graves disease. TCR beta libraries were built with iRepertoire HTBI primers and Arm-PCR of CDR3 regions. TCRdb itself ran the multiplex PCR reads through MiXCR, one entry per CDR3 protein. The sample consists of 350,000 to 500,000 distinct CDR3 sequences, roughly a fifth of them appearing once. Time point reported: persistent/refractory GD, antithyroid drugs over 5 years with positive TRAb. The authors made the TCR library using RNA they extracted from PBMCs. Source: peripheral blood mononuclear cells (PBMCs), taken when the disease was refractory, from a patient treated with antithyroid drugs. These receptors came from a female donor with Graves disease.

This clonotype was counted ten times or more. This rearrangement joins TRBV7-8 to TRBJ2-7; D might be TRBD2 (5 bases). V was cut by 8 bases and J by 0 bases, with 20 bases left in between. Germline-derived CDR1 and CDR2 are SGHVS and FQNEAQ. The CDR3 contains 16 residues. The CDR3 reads CASAPAPGSSSYEQYF. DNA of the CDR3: TGTGCCAGCGCCCCGGCCCCGGGGTCCAGCTCCTACGAGCAGTACTTC. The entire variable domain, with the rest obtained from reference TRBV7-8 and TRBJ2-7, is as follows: GAGVSQSPRYKVAKRGQDVALRCDPISGHVSLFWYQQALGQGPEFLTYFQNEAQLDKSGLPSDRFFAERPEGSVSTLKIQRTQQEDSAVYLCASAPAPGSSSYEQYFGPGTRLTVT.

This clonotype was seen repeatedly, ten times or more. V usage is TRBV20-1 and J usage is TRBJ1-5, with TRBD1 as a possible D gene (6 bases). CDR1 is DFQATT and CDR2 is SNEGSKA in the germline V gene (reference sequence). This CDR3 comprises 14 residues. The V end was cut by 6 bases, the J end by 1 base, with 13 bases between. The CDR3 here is CSAVRQASNQPQHF. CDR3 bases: TGCAGTGCGGTCAGACAGGCGAGCAATCAGCCCCAGCATTTT.

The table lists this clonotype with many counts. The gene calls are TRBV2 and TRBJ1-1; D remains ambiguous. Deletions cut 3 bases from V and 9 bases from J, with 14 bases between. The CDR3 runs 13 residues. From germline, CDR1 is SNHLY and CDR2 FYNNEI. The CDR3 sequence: CASSERMGTKAFF. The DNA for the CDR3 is TGTGCCAGCAGTGAGCGGATGGGTACGAAAGCTTTCTTT.

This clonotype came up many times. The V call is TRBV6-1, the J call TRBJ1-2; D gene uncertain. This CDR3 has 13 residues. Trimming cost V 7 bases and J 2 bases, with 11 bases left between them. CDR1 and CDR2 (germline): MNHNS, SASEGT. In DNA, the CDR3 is TGTGCCAGCATGGCGGTTTCGAACTATGGCTACACCTTC. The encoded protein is CASMAVSNYGYTF.

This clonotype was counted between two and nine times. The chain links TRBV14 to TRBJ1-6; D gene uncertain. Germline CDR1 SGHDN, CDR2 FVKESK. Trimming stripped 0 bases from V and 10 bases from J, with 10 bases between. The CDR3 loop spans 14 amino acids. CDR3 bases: TGTGCCAGCAGCCAAGACCCTGTGTGGTCACCCCTCCACTTT. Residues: CASSQDPVWSPLHF.

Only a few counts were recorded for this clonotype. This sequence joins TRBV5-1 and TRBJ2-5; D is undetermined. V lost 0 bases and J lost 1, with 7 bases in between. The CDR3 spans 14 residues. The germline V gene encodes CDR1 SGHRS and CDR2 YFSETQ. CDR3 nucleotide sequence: TGCGCCAGCAGCTTGGCCCACAGCCAAGAGACCCAGTACTTC. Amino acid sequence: CASSLAHSQETQYF.

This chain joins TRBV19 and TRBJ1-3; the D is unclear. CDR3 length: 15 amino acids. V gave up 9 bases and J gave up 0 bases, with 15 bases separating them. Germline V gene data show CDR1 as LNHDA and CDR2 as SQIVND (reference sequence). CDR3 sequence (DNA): TGTGCCAGCCGGGCCCCTCGGGACTCTGGAAACACCATATATTTT. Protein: CASRAPRDSGNTIYF.

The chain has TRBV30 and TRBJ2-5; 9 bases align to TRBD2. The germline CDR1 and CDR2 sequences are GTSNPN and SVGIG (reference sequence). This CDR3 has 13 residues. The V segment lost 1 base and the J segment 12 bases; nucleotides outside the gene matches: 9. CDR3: CAWSDGTSNSEYF. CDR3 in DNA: TGTGCCTGGAGTGACGGGACTAGCAATTCTGAGTACTTC.

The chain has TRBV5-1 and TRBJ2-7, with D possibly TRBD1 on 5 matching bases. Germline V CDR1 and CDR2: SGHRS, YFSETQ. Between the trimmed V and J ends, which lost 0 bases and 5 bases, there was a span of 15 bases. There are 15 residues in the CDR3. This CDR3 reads CASSLVFAGRHEQYF. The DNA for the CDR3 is TGCGCCAGCAGCTTGGTGTTCGCAGGGCGACACGAGCAGTACTTC.

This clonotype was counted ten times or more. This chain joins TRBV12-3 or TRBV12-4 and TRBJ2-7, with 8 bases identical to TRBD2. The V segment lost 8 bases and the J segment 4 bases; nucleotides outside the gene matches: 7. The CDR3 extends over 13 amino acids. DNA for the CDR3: TGTGCCAGCGCCGGGGGACTAGTGTACGAGCAGTACTTC. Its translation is CASAGGLVYEQYF.

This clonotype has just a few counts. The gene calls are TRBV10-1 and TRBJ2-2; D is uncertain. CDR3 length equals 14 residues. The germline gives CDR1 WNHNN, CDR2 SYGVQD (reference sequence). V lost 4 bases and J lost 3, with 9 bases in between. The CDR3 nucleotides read TGCGCCAGCAGTGCCCTCGGAGACACCGGGGAGCTGTTTTTT. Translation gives CASSALGDTGELFF.

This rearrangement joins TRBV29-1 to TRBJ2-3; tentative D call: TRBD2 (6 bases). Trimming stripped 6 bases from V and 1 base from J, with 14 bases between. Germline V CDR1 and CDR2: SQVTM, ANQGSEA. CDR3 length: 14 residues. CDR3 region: CSVRRRVGTDTQYF. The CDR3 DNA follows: TGCAGCGTCCGAAGGAGGGTTGGCACAGATACGCAGTATTTT.

CDR3 coding DNA: TGTGCCGCCGGGGCTAGCGGGTCCTACGAGCAGTACTTC. Translated: CAAGASGSYEQYF. The chain has TRBV6-1 and TRBJ2-7, with 8 bases that match TRBD2. Trimming removed 11 bases from V and 1 base from J; junction bases left unmatched: 7. Germline assignment: CDR1 MNHNS and CDR2 SASEGT. This CDR3 has 13 amino acids.

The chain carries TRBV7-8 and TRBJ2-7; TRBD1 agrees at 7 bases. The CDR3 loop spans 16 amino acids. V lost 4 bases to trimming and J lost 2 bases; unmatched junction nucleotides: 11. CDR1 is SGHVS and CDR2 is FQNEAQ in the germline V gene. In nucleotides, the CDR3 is TGTGCCAGCAGCTCACCCGAGGACAGGCCAGCCTACGAGCAGTACTTC. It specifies CASSSPEDRPAYEQYF. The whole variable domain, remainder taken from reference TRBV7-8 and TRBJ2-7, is GAGVSQSPRYKVAKRGQDVALRCDPISGHVSLFWYQQALGQGPEFLTYFQNEAQLDKSGLPSDRFFAERPEGSVSTLKIQRTQQEDSAVYLCASSSPEDRPAYEQYFGPGTRLTVT.

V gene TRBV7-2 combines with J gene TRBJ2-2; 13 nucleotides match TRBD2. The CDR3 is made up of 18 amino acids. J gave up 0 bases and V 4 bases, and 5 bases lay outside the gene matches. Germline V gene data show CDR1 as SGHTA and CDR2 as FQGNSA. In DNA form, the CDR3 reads TGTGCCAGCAGCTGGGGACTAGCGGGGCTCGCGAACACCGGGGAGCTGTTTTTT. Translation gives CASSWGLAGLANTGELFF.

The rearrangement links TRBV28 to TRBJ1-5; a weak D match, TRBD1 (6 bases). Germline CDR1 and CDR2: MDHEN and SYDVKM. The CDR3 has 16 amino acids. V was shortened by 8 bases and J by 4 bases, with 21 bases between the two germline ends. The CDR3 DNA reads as TGTGCCAGCGGATTAAGAGCAGGGGCGTGGAATCAGCCCCAGCATTTT. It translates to CASGLRAGAWNQPQHF.

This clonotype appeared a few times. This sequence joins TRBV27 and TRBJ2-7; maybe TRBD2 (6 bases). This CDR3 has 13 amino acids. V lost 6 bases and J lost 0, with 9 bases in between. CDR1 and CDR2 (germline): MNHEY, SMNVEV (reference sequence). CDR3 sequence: CASRSSDSYEQYF. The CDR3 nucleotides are TGTGCCAGCAGGTCTAGCGACTCCTACGAGCAGTACTTC.

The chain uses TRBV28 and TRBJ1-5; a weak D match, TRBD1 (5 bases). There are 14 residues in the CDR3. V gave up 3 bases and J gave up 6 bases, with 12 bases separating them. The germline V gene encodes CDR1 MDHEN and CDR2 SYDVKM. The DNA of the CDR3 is TGTGCCAGCAGTTTTTCTCGGGGACGTCAGCCCCAGCATTTT. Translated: CASSFSRGRQPQHF.

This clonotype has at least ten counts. DNA for the CDR3: TGTGCCAGCAGCCAGGAACCTTCCTACGAGCAGTACTTC. It specifies CASSQEPSYEQYF. V gene TRBV6-2 or TRBV6-3 combines with J gene TRBJ2-7; D not resolved. Trimming took 6 bases from V and 1 from J, leaving 10 bases between them. The V gene's germline CDR1 is MNHEY and CDR2 SVGEGT. The CDR3 length is 13 residues.

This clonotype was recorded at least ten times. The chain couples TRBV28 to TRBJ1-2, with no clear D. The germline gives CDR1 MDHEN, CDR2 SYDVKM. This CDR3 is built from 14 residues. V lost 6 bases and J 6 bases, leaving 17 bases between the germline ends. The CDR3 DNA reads TGTGCCAGCAGACAGTTCTCCCCTCTCAATGGCTACACCTTC. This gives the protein CASRQFSPLNGYTF.

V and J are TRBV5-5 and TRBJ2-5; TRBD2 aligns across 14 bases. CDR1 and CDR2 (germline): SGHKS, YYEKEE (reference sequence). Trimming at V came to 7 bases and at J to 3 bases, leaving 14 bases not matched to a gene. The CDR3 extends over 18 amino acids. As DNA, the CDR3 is TGTGCCAGCCACCGAGGGACTAGCGGGAGTTGGGCTGAAGAGACCCAGTACTTC. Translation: CASHRGTSGSWAEETQYF.

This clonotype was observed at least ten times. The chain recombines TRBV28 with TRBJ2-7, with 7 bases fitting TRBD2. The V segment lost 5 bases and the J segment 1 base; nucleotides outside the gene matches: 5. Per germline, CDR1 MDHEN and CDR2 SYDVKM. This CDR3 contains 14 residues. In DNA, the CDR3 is TGTGCCAGCAGTCCCGGACTAGATTCCTACGAGCAGTACTTC. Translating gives CASSPGLDSYEQYF.

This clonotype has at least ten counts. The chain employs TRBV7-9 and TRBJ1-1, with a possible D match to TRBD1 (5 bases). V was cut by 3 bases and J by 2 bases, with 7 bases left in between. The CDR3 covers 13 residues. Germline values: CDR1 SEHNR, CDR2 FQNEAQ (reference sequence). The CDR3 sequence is CASSFRVNTEAFF. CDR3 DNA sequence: TGTGCCAGCAGCTTCAGGGTAAACACTGAAGCTTTCTTT.

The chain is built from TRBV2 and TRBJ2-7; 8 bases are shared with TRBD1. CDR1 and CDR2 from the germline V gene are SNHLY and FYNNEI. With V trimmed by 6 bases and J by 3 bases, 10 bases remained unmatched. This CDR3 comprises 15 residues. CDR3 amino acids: CASRGFWTGIYEQYF. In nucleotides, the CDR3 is TGTGCCAGCAGGGGGTTTTGGACAGGGATCTACGAGCAGTACTTC.

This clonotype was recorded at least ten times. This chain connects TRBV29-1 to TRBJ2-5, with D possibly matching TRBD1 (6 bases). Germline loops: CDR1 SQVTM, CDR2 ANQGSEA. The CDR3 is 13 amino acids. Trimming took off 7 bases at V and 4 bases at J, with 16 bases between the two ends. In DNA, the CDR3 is TGCAGCGGTGGGGGCAGGGGTGGAGAGACCCAGTACTTC. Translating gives CSGGGRGGETQYF.

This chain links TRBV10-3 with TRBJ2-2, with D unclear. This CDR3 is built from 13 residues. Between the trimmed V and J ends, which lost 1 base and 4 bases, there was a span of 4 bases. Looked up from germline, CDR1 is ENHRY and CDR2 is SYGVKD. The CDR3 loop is CAISEFSTGELFF. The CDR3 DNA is TGTGCCATCAGTGAGTTTTCCACCGGGGAGCTGTTTTTT.